This TCR beta chain was profiled in a study of T cells in Graves' hyperthyroidism and ophthalmopathy. The V and J ends lost 7 bases and 4 bases, in that order; junction bases with no gene match: 4. This CDR3 comprises 15 residues. The V gene's germline CDR1 is MNHEY and CDR2 SVGEGT. Amplified TCR beta CDR3 regions derived from RNA transcripts. In the first-round RT-PCR of the TCR CDR3, the HTBI primer set was used. Each CDR3 protein is one row after TCRdb ran MiXCR on the multiplex PCR reads. The sample lists some 620,000 distinct CDR3 sequences, around 15% occurring once. Those patients with uncontrolled infection, other autoimmune disease, pregnancy or lactation were excluded. The source of the PBMCs was 9.5 to 10 ml of fresh peripheral blood. A word on this clonotype: The target antigen is unknown.

Study-level points and caveats: Most thyroid clonotypes expanded above 0.001 were also detected in blood.

The source material was blood. The sequence derives from a woman aged 25 to 45 with Graves' hyperthyroidism. The V call is TRBV6-2 or TRBV6-3, the J call TRBJ2-3; the match to TRBD2 covers 14 bases. The CDR3 sequence is CASNPGLAGADTQYF. The CDR3 coding sequence is TGTGCCAGCAACCCGGGACTAGCGGGAGCAGATACGCAGTATTTT.